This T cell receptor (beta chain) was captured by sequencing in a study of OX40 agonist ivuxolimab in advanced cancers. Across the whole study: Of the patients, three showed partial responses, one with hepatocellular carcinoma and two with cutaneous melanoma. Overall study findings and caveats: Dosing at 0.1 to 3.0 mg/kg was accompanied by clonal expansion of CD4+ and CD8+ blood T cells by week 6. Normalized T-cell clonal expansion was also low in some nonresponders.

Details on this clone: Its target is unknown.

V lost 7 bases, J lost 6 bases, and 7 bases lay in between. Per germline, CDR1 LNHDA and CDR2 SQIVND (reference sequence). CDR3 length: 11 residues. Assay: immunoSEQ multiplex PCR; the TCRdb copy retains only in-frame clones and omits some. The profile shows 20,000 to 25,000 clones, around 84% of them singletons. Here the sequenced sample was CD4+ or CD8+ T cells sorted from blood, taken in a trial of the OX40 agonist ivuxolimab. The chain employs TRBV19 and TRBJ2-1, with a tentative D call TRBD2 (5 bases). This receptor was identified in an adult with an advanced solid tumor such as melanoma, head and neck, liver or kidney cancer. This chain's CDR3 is CASNGGNEQFF. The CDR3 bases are TGTGCCAGTAATGGAGGCAATGAGCAGTTCTTC. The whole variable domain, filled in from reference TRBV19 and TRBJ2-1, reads DGGITQSPKYLFRKEGQNVTLSCEQNLNHDAMYWYRQDPGQGLRLIYYSQIVNDFQKGDIAEGYSVSREKKESFPLTVTSAQKNPTAFYLCASNGGNEQFFGPGTRLTVL.